Below are 9 T cell receptor beta chains sequenced from a single sample in a study of T cell changes during pregnancy in multiple sclerosis. Method: immunoSEQ multiplex PCR; TCRdb's copy keeps in-frame clones and lacks some. Of about 32,000 clones detected, around nine tenths appear once; the ten largest clones hold about 0.81%. Sample: CD4+ T cells from peripheral blood mononuclear cells, taken after pregnancy. The receptors come from a female donor in good health, enrolled as a control in a pregnancy study.

The chain couples TRBV19 to TRBJ1-5; perhaps TRBD1 as D (6 bases). V lost 9 bases, J lost 2 bases, and 8 bases lay in between. Germline loops: CDR1 LNHDA, CDR2 SQIVND (reference sequence). The CDR3 is made up of 12 amino acids. CDR3 DNA sequence: TGTGCCAGACAGGGTGGCAATCAGCCCCAGCATTTT. The encoded protein is CARQGGNQPQHF.

This chain joins TRBV10-3 and TRBJ1-5; D is perhaps TRBD1 (5 bases). CDR3 length: 16 residues. Per germline, CDR1 ENHRY and CDR2 SYGVKD. Trimming cost V 3 bases and J 0 bases, with 12 bases left between them. The CDR3 loop is CAISDIGVISNQPQHF. CDR3 DNA: TGTGCCATCAGTGATATAGGGGTAATTAGCAATCAGCCCCAGCATTTT.

The J gene is TRBJ2-1, the V gene TRBV5-4; possibly TRBD2 for D (6 bases). This CDR3 has 15 residues. Trimming stripped 4 bases from V and 1 base from J, with 12 bases between. The germline gives CDR1 SGHNT, CDR2 YYREEE (reference sequence). DNA of the CDR3: TGTGCCAGCAGCCAAATCCGGGGGTCCTACAATGAGCAGTTCTTC. Amino acid sequence: CASSQIRGSYNEQFF.

This clone has only one observation. V is TRBV7-2 and J is TRBJ2-1; 7 nucleotides align to TRBD1. Per germline, CDR1 SGHTA and CDR2 FQGNSA. The CDR3 runs to 16 residues. The ends lost 1 base at V and 3 bases at J; junction bases unmatched: 6. CDR3: CASSLDRSGGYNEQFF. In DNA, the CDR3 is TGTGCCAGCAGCTTAGATCGGTCAGGGGGCTACAATGAGCAGTTCTTC. The full variable domain, its missing parts supplied by reference TRBV7-2 and TRBJ2-1, is GAGVSQSPSNKVTEKGKDVELRCDPISGHTALYWYRQSLGQGLEFLIYFQGNSAPDKSGLPSDRFSAERTGGSVSTLTIQRTQQEDSAVYLCASSLDRSGGYNEQFFGPGTRLTVL.

The gene calls are TRBV6-5 and TRBJ1-5; the D gene is possibly TRBD1 (6 bases). Germline-derived CDR1 and CDR2 are MNHEY and SVGAGI. Trimming left V 6 bases short and J 6 bases short, with 18 bases between. The CDR3 extends over 15 amino acids. The CDR3 here is CASSSTRGSGQPQHF. CDR3 in DNA: TGTGCCAGCAGCTCTACCAGGGGAAGCGGTCAGCCCCAGCATTTT.

This chain joins TRBV5-1 and TRBJ2-3, with a tentative D call TRBD2 (5 bases). CDR1 is SGHRS and CDR2 is YFSETQ in the germline V gene. The CDR3 is made up of 15 amino acids. V shed 2 bases and J shed 6 bases, with 16 bases lying between them. This chain's CDR3 is CASSLGRAETDTQYF. The DNA of the CDR3 is TGCGCCAGCAGCTTAGGGCGAGCGGAAACCGATACGCAGTATTTT.

By proportion, this clone is medium-sized. The genes are TRBV11-2 and TRBJ2-7; 10 nucleotides match TRBD1. Germline loops: CDR1 SGHAT, CDR2 FQNNGV. The CDR3 length is 15 residues. Unmatched junction bases numbered 6, after V lost 5 bases and J lost 2 bases. The CDR3 sequence is CASSGRGTGAYEQYF. DNA for the CDR3: TGTGCCAGCAGCGGCAGAGGGACAGGGGCCTACGAGCAGTACTTC.

The rearrangement joins TRBV4-2 to TRBJ2-3, with TRBD2 matching 11 bases. The CDR3 has 18 amino acids. Trimming removed 4 bases from V and 2 bases from J; junction bases left unmatched: 11. Germline assignment: CDR1 LGHNA and CDR2 YNFKEQ. CDR3 sequence: CASSLGTSGTQYTDTQYF. CDR3 DNA: TGTGCCAGCAGCCTCGGGACTAGCGGAACTCAATACACAGATACGCAGTATTTT.

The chain is built from TRBV18 and TRBJ2-6; tentatively, D is TRBD1 (6 bases). V lost 4 bases, J lost 0 bases, and 13 bases lay in between. The CDR3 totals 17 residues. Germline CDR1 KGHSH, CDR2 LQKENI. DNA of the CDR3: TGTGCCAGCTCACTATCGACAGGATCCTCTGGGGCCAACGTCCTGACTTTC. This sequence encodes CASSLSTGSSGANVLTF. Supplemented by reference TRBV18 and TRBJ2-6, the full variable domain reads NAGVMQNPRHLVRRRGQEARLRCSPMKGHSHVYWYRQLPEEGLKFMVYLQKENIIDESGMPKERFSAEFPKEGPSILRIQQVVRGDSAAYFCASSLSTGSSGANVLTFGAGSRLTVL.